The clone carrying this T cell receptor (beta chain) was seen just once. Germline V gene lookup returns CDR1 MNHEY and CDR2 SVGAGI. The CDR3 contains 13 residues. The V end lost 5 bases, the J end lost 6 bases, and 10 bases lay between the germline ends. This entry comes from a study of blood T cell repertoires in COVID-19. Turning to the study itself: The cDNA or gDNA used as material had been derived from T cells, B-cell-depleted T cells, or PBMCs.

Authors' methods: Estimation of nucleated cell counts was performed using reference gene primer amplification. The protocol was immunoSEQ multiplex PCR, while the TCRdb copy is restricted to in-frame clones and leaves out a portion. V, J and clone size were drawn from that table, and D and trimming were deduced from the DNA. The table has around 180,000 clones, 82% seen once; the top ten hold roughly 10%. The sample was peripheral blood. The clonotype was recovered from an elderly woman with active or convalescent COVID-19. The J gene is TRBJ1-4, the V gene TRBV6-5; TRBD1 might be the D (6 bases). CDR3 sequence reads: CASSRTVHEKLFF. DNA of the CDR3: TGTGCCAGCAGTAGGACAGTCCATGAAAAACTGTTTTTT.